Here is one TCR beta chain with its context. CDR1 is GTSNPN, CDR2 SVGIG, per germline (reference sequence). The CDR3 consists of 12 residues. The ends were cut back, 1 base at V and 9 bases at J, with 10 bases in the middle. Seattle-derived patients entered the study during active infection and were followed longitudinally. This sample was taken from a study of blood T cell repertoires in COVID-19. About the study: Sites across the United States, Italy and Spain contributed samples from acute and convalescent COVID-19. PBMCs, B-cell-depleted T cells, or T cells provided the cDNA or gDNA that made up the material.

The repertoire was sequenced with immunoSEQ multiplex PCR; TCRdb's copy has only in-frame clones and lacks some. The sample records 300,000 to 400,000 clones, around 88% being singletons. The sequence was collected from a woman aged 55-70 years with COVID-19, enrolled during active disease. The sequenced sample consisted of peripheral blood. The genes are TRBV30 and TRBJ2-4; tentative D call: TRBD1 (5 bases). In DNA, the CDR3 is TGTGCCTGGAGTGGGTGGGGCAGCATTCAGTACTTC. Translated: CAWSGWGSIQYF.